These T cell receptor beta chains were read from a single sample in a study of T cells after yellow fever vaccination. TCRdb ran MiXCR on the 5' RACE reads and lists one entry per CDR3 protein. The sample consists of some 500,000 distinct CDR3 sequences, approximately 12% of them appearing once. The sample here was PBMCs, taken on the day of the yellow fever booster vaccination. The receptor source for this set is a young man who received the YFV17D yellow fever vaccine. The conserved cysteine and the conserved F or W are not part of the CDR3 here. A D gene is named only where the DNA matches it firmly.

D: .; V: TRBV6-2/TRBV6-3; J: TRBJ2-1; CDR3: ASSARDWQEQF
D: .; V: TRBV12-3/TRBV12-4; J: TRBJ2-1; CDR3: ARYRQVKGYNEQF
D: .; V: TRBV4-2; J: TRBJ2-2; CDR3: ASSQGNAGRTELF
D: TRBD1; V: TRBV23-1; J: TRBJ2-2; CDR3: ASSLITRTGSTSNTGELF
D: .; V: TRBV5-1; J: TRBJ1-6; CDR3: ASSLDGTMASPLH
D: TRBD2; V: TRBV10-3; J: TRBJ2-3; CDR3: AISASGRGDTQY
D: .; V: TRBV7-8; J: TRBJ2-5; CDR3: ASRLAETQY
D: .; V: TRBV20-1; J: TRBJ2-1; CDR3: SAQNRDQGYNEQF
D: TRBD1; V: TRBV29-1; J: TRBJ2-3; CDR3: SVERGGLGTDTQY
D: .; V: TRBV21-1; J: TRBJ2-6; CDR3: ASSKGDVRERSGANVLT